The clone carrying this T cell receptor beta chain has a handful of counts. The antigen is unknown. The data were taken from a study of T cells in pancreatic ductal adenocarcinoma. Findings of the study overall: Compared with tumor, blood showed more total productive templates and roughly 8-fold more clonotypes. The resected cohort was biased toward the minority with early-stage disease. Tumor and blood clonality did not differ significantly, about 0.11 versus 0.078. Enrichment of CD45RO+ effector over naive T cells in tumors may bias clonality.

Profiled with immunoSEQ multiplex PCR; TCRdb holds only in-frame clones, not every one. The sample lists 16,000 or so clones; approximately 89% were seen once. Surgery without prior neoadjuvant therapy was the treatment of the selected pancreatic ductal adenocarcinoma patients. This CDR3 is 15 amino acids long. The V end was cut by 3 bases, the J end by 1 base, with 12 bases between. Germline V gene data show CDR1 as KGHSH and CDR2 as LQKENI. The chain recombines TRBV18 with TRBJ1-1; D call uncertain. Sample: PBMCs. The receptor was isolated from a human donor with pancreatic ductal adenocarcinoma. DNA for the CDR3: TGTGCCAGCTCACCCTTTGGGGAAGGGAACACTGAAGCTTTCTTT. As protein: CASSPFGEGNTEAFF.